This passage covers 7 T cell receptor beta chains from one sample sequenced in a study of T-cell memory formation after mild COVID-19. In TCRdb, the 5' RACE reads were re-called with MiXCR into one record per CDR3 protein. Of about 270,000 distinct CDR3 sequences in the sample, around 15% were seen once. The specimen was PBMCs or a T cell subset sorted from them (not recorded which). Every receptor here comes from a man between 18 and 29 years old who had mild COVID-19 (a few samples of this study predate the infection). Cell type and time point are not known.

This clonotype was found a few times. The chain employs TRBV4-3 and TRBJ2-5; D is possibly TRBD2 (5 bases). V lost 0 bases and J 1 base, leaving 9 bases between the germline ends. Per the germline V gene, CDR1 is LGHNA and CDR2 is YSLEER. The CDR3 length is 15 residues. DNA for the CDR3: TGCGCCAGCAGCCAAGATCATCGGGGCCAAGAGACCCAGTACTTC. Its protein is CASSQDHRGQETQYF.

This clonotype occurred a few times. CDR3 in amino acids: CASRRGQFGTNSPLHF. The CDR3 bases are TGTGCCAGCAGACGAGGACAGTTCGGCACTAATTCACCCCTCCACTTT. This rearrangement joins TRBV6-5 to TRBJ1-6; TRBD1 might be the D (6 bases). The length of the CDR3 is 16 residues. CDR1 and CDR2 (germline): MNHEY, SVGAGI. Trimming stripped 6 bases from V and 6 bases from J, with 18 bases between.

This sequence joins TRBV7-9 and TRBJ2-3; possible D gene TRBD1, 7 bases. The germline V gene has CDR1 SEHNR and CDR2 FQNEAQ (reference sequence). The V and J ends lost 3 bases and 2 bases respectively, with 12 bases between them. This CDR3 contains 15 residues. The CDR3 here is CASSLQGGSTDTQYF. In DNA, the CDR3 is TGTGCCAGCAGCTTGCAGGGGGGCTCCACAGATACGCAGTATTTT.

V gene TRBV6-2 or TRBV6-3 combines with J gene TRBJ2-3; D may be TRBD2 (6 bases). This CDR3 has 14 amino acids. Trimming pared 6 bases from V and 10 bases from J, leaving 20 bases between. CDR1 is MNHEY and CDR2 is SVGEGT in the germline V gene. The CDR3 DNA reads as TGTGCCAGCAGCCCTTTAAGGGACTCCGATGCGCAGTATTTT. Encoded protein: CASSPLRDSDAQYF.

This clonotype was detected only a few times. CDR3 sequence reads: CASSMKGETQYF. In DNA form, the CDR3 reads TGTGCCAGTAGTATGAAGGGGGAGACCCAGTACTTC. The J gene is TRBJ2-5, the V gene TRBV19, with D possibly being TRBD1 (5 bases). This CDR3 comprises 12 residues. Trimming left V 3 bases short and J 5 bases short, with 7 bases between. Germline values: CDR1 LNHDA, CDR2 SQIVND (reference sequence).

This chain uses TRBV5-1 with TRBJ2-5; D is undetermined. This CDR3 has 17 amino acids. Between the trimmed V and J ends, which lost 0 bases and 4 bases, there was a span of 19 bases. Looked up from germline, CDR1 is SGHRS and CDR2 is YFSETQ. For the CDR3, the DNA is TGCGCCAGCAGCTTGGGGGCGGCGAAGCTGTGGGTAGAGACCCAGTACTTC. As protein: CASSLGAAKLWVETQYF.

This clonotype was counted at least ten times. This CDR3 reads CASTYTDTQYF. The CDR3 DNA reads TGTGCCAGCACCTACACAGATACGCAGTATTTT. The chain employs TRBV7-2 and TRBJ2-3; D is unresolved. The CDR3 covers 11 residues. Germline V gives CDR1 SGHTA, CDR2 FQGNSA. Trimming left V 7 bases short and J 2 bases short, with 4 bases between.